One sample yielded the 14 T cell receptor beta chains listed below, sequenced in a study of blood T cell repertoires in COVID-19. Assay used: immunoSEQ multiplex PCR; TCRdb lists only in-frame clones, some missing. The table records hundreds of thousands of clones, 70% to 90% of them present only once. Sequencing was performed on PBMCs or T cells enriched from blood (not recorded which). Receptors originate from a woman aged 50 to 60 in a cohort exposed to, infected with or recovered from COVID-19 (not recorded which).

CDR3 nucleotides: TGCGCCAGCAGCTCGATGACAGGGGGCGCCGATGGCTACACCTTC. It encodes CASSSMTGGADGYTF. This chain uses TRBV5-1 with TRBJ1-2, with TRBD1 matching 10 bases. This CDR3 contains 15 residues. Germline-derived CDR1 and CDR2 are SGHRS and YFSETQ. V lost 3 bases, J lost 6 bases, and 8 bases stayed unmatched.

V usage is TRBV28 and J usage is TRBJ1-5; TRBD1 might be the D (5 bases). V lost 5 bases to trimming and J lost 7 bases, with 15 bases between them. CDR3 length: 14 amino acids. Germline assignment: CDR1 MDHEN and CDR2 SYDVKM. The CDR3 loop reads CASSQIRDNQPQHF. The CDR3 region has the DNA TGTGCCAGCAGTCAAATCAGGGATAACCAGCCCCAGCATTTT.

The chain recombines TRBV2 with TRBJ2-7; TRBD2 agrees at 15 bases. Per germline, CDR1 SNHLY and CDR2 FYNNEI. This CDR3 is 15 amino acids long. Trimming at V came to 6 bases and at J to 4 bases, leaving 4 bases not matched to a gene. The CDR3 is CASRPGLAGGYEQYF. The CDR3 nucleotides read TGTGCCAGCAGACCGGGACTAGCGGGGGGTTACGAGCAGTACTTC.

The CDR3 protein is CASSARDRSNTGELFF. Written as DNA, the CDR3 is TGTGCCAGCAGCGCGAGAGACAGATCGAACACCGGGGAGCTGTTTTTT. The V and J genes are TRBV9 and TRBJ2-2; TRBD1 is a possible D gene (5 bases). CDR3 size: 16 residues. The V and J ends lost 3 bases and 0 bases respectively, with 12 bases between them. Germline-derived CDR1 and CDR2 are SGDLS and YYNGEE.

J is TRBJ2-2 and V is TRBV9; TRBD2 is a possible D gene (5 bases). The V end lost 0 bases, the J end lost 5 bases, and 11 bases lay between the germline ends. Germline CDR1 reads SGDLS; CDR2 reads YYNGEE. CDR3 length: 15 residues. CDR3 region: CASSVGAPGTGELFF. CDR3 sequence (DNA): TGTGCCAGCAGCGTAGGGGCCCCGGGGACCGGGGAGCTGTTTTTT.

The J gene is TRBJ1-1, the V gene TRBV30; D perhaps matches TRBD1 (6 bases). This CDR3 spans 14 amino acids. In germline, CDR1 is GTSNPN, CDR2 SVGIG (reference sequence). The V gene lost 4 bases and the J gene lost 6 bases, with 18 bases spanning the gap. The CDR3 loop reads CAWKLKDSPAEAFF. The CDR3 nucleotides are TGTGCCTGGAAACTGAAGGACAGTCCCGCTGAAGCTTTCTTT.

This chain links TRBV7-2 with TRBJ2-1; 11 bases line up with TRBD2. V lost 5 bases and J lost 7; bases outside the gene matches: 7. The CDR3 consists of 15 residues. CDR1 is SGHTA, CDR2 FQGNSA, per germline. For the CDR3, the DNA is TGTGCCAGCAGCACTACGACTAGCGGGGTAAATGAGCAGTTCTTC. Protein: CASSTTTSGVNEQFF.

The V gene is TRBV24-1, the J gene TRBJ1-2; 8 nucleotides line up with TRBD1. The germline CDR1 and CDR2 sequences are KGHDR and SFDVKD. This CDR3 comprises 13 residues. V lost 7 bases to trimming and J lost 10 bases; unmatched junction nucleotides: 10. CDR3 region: CATRRHETGDYTF. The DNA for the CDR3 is TGTGCCACCAGGAGGCACGAGACAGGGGACTACACCTTC.

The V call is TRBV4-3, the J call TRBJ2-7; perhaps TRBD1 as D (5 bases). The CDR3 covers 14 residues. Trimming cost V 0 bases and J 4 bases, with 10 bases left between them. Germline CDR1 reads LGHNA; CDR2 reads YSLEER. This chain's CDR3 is CASSQDSPGYEQYF. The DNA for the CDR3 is TGCGCCAGCAGCCAAGATTCCCCAGGGTACGAGCAGTACTTC.

This CDR3 reads CASSFVGGTRYNEQFF. The CDR3 nucleotides are TGCGCCAGCAGCTTCGTCGGCGGGACTAGATACAATGAGCAGTTCTTC. The genes are TRBV5-1 and TRBJ2-1; 8 bases fit TRBD2. Germline V gene sequence: CDR1 SGHRS, CDR2 YFSETQ. V dropped 2 bases and J dropped 4; count of bases not matched to a gene: 8. This CDR3 has 16 residues.

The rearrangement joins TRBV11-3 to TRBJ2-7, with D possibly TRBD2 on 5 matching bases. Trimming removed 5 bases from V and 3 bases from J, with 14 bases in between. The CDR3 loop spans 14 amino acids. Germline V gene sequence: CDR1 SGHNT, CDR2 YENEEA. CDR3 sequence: CASSPPGKDYEQYF. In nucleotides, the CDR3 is TGTGCCAGCAGCCCCCCGGGGAAAGACTACGAGCAGTACTTC.

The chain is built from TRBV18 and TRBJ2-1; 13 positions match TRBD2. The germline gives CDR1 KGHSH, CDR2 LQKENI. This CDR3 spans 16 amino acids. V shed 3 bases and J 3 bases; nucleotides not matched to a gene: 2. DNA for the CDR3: TGTGCCAGCTCACCGGGACTAGCGGGGATCTACAATGAGCAGTTCTTC. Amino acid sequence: CASSPGLAGIYNEQFF. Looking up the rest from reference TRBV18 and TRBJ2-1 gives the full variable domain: NAGVMQNPRHLVRRRGQEARLRCSPMKGHSHVYWYRQLPEEGLKFMVYLQKENIIDESGMPKERFSAEFPKEGPSILRIQQVVRGDSAAYFCASSPGLAGIYNEQFFGPGTRLTVL.

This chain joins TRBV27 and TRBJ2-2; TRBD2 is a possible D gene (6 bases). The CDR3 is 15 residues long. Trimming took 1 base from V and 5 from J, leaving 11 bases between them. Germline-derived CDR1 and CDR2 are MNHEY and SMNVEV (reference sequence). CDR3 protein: CASSLLGGGTGELFF. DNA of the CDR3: TGTGCCAGCAGTTTATTAGGTGGGGGGACCGGGGAGCTGTTTTTT.

The CDR3 here is CASSQDPGHNYNEQFF. The CDR3 DNA sequence: TGCGCCAGCAGCCAAGATCCGGGACACAACTACAATGAGCAGTTCTTC. The chain uses TRBV4-1 and TRBJ2-1; a possible D gene is TRBD1 (6 bases). The CDR3 has 16 residues. The germline V gene has CDR1 MGHRA and CDR2 YSYEKL. Trimming cost V 0 bases and J 3 bases, with 12 bases left between them.